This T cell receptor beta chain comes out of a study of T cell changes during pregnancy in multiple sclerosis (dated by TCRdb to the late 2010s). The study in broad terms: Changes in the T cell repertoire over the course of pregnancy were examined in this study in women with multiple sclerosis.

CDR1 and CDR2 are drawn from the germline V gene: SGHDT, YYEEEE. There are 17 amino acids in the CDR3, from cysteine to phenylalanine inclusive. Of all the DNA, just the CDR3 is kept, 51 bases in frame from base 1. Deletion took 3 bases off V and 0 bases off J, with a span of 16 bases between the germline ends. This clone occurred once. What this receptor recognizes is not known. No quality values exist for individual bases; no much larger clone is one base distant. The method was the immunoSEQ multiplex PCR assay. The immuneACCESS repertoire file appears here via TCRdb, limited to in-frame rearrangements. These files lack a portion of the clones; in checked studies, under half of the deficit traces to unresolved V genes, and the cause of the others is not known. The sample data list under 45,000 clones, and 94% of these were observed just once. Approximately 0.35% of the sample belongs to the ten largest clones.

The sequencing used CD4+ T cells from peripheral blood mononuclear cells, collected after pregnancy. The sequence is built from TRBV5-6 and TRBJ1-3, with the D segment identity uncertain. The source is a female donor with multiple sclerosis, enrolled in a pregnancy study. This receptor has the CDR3 CASSSDPRFGSGNTIYF. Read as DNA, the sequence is TGTGCCAGCAGCTCGGATCCTAGGTTTGGCTCTGGAAACACCATATATTTT.